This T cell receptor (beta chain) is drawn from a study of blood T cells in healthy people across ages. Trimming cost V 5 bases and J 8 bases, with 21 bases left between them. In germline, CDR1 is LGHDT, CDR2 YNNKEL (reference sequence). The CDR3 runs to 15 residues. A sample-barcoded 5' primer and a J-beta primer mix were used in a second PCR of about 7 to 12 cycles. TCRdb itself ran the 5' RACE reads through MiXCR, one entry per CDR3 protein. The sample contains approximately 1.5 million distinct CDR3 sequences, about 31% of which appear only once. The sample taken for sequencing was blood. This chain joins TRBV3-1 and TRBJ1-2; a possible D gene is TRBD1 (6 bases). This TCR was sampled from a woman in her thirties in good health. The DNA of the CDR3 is TGTGCCAGCAGCAAAGCGGGGGGCAGCCGAACCGGCTACACCTTC. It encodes CASSKAGGSRTGYTF.